This TCR beta chain was recorded in a study of T-cell reconstitution after alpha-beta-depleted transplantation in children. Study results and caveats: Elevated TCRbeta diversity at day 60 was traced, in some patients, to surviving recipient T cells and thymic progenitors. After transplant, at about two months, alpha-beta T cells were reportedly derived from several hundred expanded graft clones.

This clonotype was observed at least ten times. Its specificity is unknown. A library of TCRbeta sequences, prepared with unique molecular identifiers, was generated. TCRdb re-called the PCR reads with MiXCR, one entry per CDR3 protein. The data hold nearly 200,000 distinct CDR3 sequences, with 5.5% to 7% observed a single time. The clonotype comes from a girl under three years old with combined immunodeficiency, due to receive a stem cell transplant. Material: PBMCs, obtained before TCRalphabeta/CD19-depleted stem cell transplant.

CDR3 sequence reads: CASSLRDSGGNEQFF. Written as DNA, the CDR3 is TGTGCCAGCAGCCTCCGGGACTCGGGGGGCAATGAGCAGTTCTTC. The chain combines TRBV7-2 with TRBJ2-1; 7 positions match TRBD2. The trim removed 5 bases at V and 6 bases at J, leaving 10 bases unmatched. The V gene's germline CDR1 is SGHTA and CDR2 FQGNSA. The CDR3 contains 15 residues.